The rows below give T cell receptor beta chains drawn from one sample of a study of shared clonotypes between healthy human individuals. The protocol was immunoSEQ multiplex PCR, while the TCRdb copy is restricted to in-frame clones and leaves out a portion. This sample has 2 million to 3 million clones, with over 85% found just once. Material for sequencing was naive CD4+ T cells from PBMCs. These receptors were obtained from a man between 18 and 29 years old in good health. Some clones in this sample may be carry-over from other donors' samples. Each CDR3 is given with its conserved first and last residue. The D gene is left open where the match is weak. Clone size appears in some rows only: once, few, many, or a class for an expanded clone.

J gene: TRBJ2-6
V gene: TRBV5-1
CDR3 length: 14
D gene: NA
clone size: NA
CDR3 protein: CASSLGGGANVLTF
CDR3 DNA: TGCGCCAGCAGCTTGGGTGGCGGGGCCAACGTCCTGACTTTC

J gene: TRBJ2-5
V gene: TRBV28
CDR3 length: 13
D gene: NA
clone size: NA
CDR3 protein: CASSLATQQTQYF
CDR3 DNA: TGTGCCAGCAGTTTGGCCACCCAGCAGACCCAGTACTTC

J gene: TRBJ1-1
V gene: TRBV5-6
CDR3 length: 15
D gene: TRBD1
clone size: NA
CDR3 protein: CASSSDRGGGTEAFF
CDR3 DNA: TGTGCCAGCAGCTCGGACAGGGGAGGAGGCACTGAAGCTTTCTTT

J gene: TRBJ1-1
V gene: TRBV2
CDR3 length: 14
D gene: NA
clone size: few
CDR3 protein: CASSEERTVAEAFF
CDR3 DNA: TGTGCCAGCAGTGAAGAAAGGACTGTCGCTGAAGCTTTCTTT

J gene: TRBJ1-1
V gene: TRBV4-3
CDR3 length: 15
D gene: NA
clone size: NA
CDR3 protein: CASSQSRELNTEAFF
CDR3 DNA: TGCGCCAGCAGCCAAAGCAGAGAATTGAACACTGAAGCTTTCTTT

J gene: TRBJ2-2
V gene: TRBV18
CDR3 length: 16
D gene: TRBD2
clone size: NA
CDR3 protein: CASSPLAGTLTGELFF
CDR3 DNA: TGTGCCAGCTCACCACTAGCGGGAACCCTCACCGGGGAGCTGTTTTTT

J gene: TRBJ1-1
V gene: TRBV4-2
CDR3 length: 13
D gene: TRBD1
clone size: NA
CDR3 protein: CASVPTGKTEAFF
CDR3 DNA: TGTGCCAGCGTACCGACAGGGAAAACTGAAGCTTTCTTT

J gene: TRBJ1-2
V gene: TRBV5-5
CDR3 length: 13
D gene: NA
clone size: NA
CDR3 protein: CASSMEEVYGYTF
CDR3 DNA: TGTGCCAGCAGCATGGAGGAAGTCTATGGCTACACCTTC

J gene: TRBJ2-5
V gene: TRBV2
CDR3 length: 13
D gene: NA
clone size: once
CDR3 protein: CASSQGRQETQYF
CDR3 DNA: TGTGCCAGCAGTCAGGGGCGGCAAGAGACCCAGTACTTC

J gene: TRBJ1-2
V gene: TRBV18
CDR3 length: 12
D gene: NA
clone size: NA
CDR3 protein: CASSPSSYGYTF
CDR3 DNA: TGTGCCAGCTCACCGTCCTCCTATGGCTACACCTTC

J gene: TRBJ2-7
V gene: TRBV28
CDR3 length: 15
D gene: NA
clone size: few
CDR3 protein: CASSPNRPSSYEQYF
CDR3 DNA: TGTGCCAGCAGTCCAAATCGGCCTAGCTCCTACGAGCAGTACTTC

J gene: TRBJ2-5
V gene: TRBV27
CDR3 length: 16
D gene: TRBD2
clone size: NA
CDR3 protein: CASSLGLAGTQETQYF
CDR3 DNA: TGTGCCAGCAGTTTAGGACTAGCGGGGACCCAAGAGACCCAGTACTTC

J gene: TRBJ1-1
V gene: TRBV18
CDR3 length: 13
D gene: NA
clone size: NA
CDR3 protein: CASSRLAQGEAFF
CDR3 DNA: TGTGCCAGCTCACGACTTGCACAGGGTGAAGCTTTCTTT

J gene: TRBJ2-7
V gene: TRBV19
CDR3 length: 13
D gene: NA
clone size: NA
CDR3 protein: CASSRAGGDEQYF
CDR3 DNA: TGTGCCAGTAGTAGGGCCGGTGGGGACGAGCAGTACTTC

J gene: TRBJ2-1
V gene: TRBV7-2
CDR3 length: 15
D gene: TRBD1
clone size: NA
CDR3 protein: CASSRDRNNYNEQFF
CDR3 DNA: TGTGCCAGCAGTCGGGACAGGAACAACTACAATGAGCAGTTCTTC

J gene: TRBJ1-2
V gene: TRBV28
CDR3 length: 13
D gene: NA
clone size: NA
CDR3 protein: CASRPGKDYGYTF
CDR3 DNA: TGTGCCAGCAGACCGGGGAAAGACTATGGCTACACCTTC

J gene: TRBJ1-4
V gene: TRBV10-3
CDR3 length: 15
D gene: TRBD1
clone size: few
CDR3 protein: CAISDAGTALEKLFF
CDR3 DNA: TGTGCCATCAGTGATGCCGGGACAGCCCTTGAAAAACTGTTTTTT

J gene: TRBJ2-1
V gene: TRBV5-4
CDR3 length: 18
D gene: TRBD2
clone size: NA
CDR3 protein: CASSGRRGGRGSYNEQFF
CDR3 DNA: TGTGCCAGCAGCGGCCGACGGGGCGGGAGAGGGTCCTACAATGAGCAGTTCTTC

J gene: TRBJ1-1
V gene: TRBV28
CDR3 length: 13
D gene: NA
clone size: NA
CDR3 protein: CAADGGARTEAFF
CDR3 DNA: TGTGCAGCCGATGGGGGGGCTCGGACTGAAGCTTTCTTT

J gene: TRBJ2-7
V gene: TRBV7-8
CDR3 length: 13
D gene: NA
clone size: NA
CDR3 protein: CASSRDPQGEQYF
CDR3 DNA: TGTGCCAGCAGCCGGGACCCACAGGGCGAGCAGTACTTC

J gene: TRBJ1-2
V gene: TRBV6-1
CDR3 length: 15
D gene: TRBD1
clone size: NA
CDR3 protein: CASREDRHPNYGYTF
CDR3 DNA: TGTGCCAGCAGGGAGGACAGGCACCCCAACTATGGCTACACCTTC

J gene: TRBJ1-2
V gene: TRBV27
CDR3 length: 13
D gene: NA
clone size: NA
CDR3 protein: CASSSLGGYGYTF
CDR3 DNA: TGTGCCAGCAGTTCCCTGGGAGGCTATGGCTACACCTTC

J gene: TRBJ2-4
V gene: TRBV4-2
CDR3 length: 17
D gene: NA
clone size: once
CDR3 protein: CASSQVSRGLAKNIQYF
CDR3 DNA: TGTGCCAGCAGCCAAGTCTCCCGGGGCCTAGCCAAAAACATTCAGTACTTC

J gene: TRBJ2-7
V gene: TRBV5-1
CDR3 length: 15
D gene: NA
clone size: NA
CDR3 protein: CASSLDRGASYEQYF
CDR3 DNA: TGCGCCAGCAGCTTGGATCGCGGGGCCAGCTACGAGCAGTACTTC

J gene: TRBJ2-1
V gene: TRBV5-5
CDR3 length: 13
D gene: NA
clone size: NA
CDR3 protein: CASSLFESSEQFF
CDR3 DNA: TGTGCCAGCAGCTTATTCGAAAGCAGTGAGCAGTTCTTC

J gene: TRBJ2-7
V gene: TRBV13
CDR3 length: 16
D gene: TRBD2
clone size: once
CDR3 protein: CASSSWGLAGRVEQYF
CDR3 DNA: TGTGCCAGCAGCAGCTGGGGACTAGCGGGAAGGGTCGAGCAGTACTTC

J gene: TRBJ2-6
V gene: TRBV21-1
CDR3 length: 13
D gene: NA
clone size: NA
CDR3 protein: CASSRPGANVLTF
CDR3 DNA: TGTGCCAGCAGCCGTCCCGGGGCCAACGTCCTGACTTTC

J gene: TRBJ1-2
V gene: TRBV15
CDR3 length: 14
D gene: NA
clone size: once
CDR3 protein: CATSRDRAEDLYTF
CDR3 DNA: TGTGCCACCAGCAGAGATCGAGCAGAAGACCTCTACACCTTC

J gene: TRBJ1-1
V gene: TRBV15
CDR3 length: 14
D gene: NA
clone size: NA
CDR3 protein: CATSSATGQLEAFF
CDR3 DNA: TGTGCCACCAGCAGCGCAACAGGGCAGCTTGAAGCTTTCTTT

J gene: TRBJ2-5
V gene: TRBV28
CDR3 length: 13
D gene: NA
clone size: NA
CDR3 protein: CASSLTGLITQYF
CDR3 DNA: TGTGCCAGCAGTCTAACTGGCCTTATAACCCAGTACTTC

J gene: TRBJ1-1
V gene: TRBV25-1
CDR3 length: 15
D gene: NA
clone size: NA
CDR3 protein: CASSEWESMNTEAFF
CDR3 DNA: TGTGCCAGCAGTGAATGGGAGAGCATGAACACTGAAGCTTTCTTT

J gene: TRBJ1-5
V gene: TRBV11-2
CDR3 length: 14
D gene: NA
clone size: NA
CDR3 protein: CASSLDLANQPQHF
CDR3 DNA: TGTGCCAGCAGCTTAGATCTAGCAAATCAGCCCCAGCATTTT

J gene: TRBJ2-3
V gene: TRBV6-6
CDR3 length: 15
D gene: TRBD1
clone size: once
CDR3 protein: CASRPNRGEADTQYF
CDR3 DNA: TGTGCCAGCAGGCCAAACAGGGGAGAGGCAGATACGCAGTATTTT

J gene: TRBJ1-2
V gene: TRBV2
CDR3 length: 14
D gene: NA
clone size: once
CDR3 protein: CASSELGRFYGYTF
CDR3 DNA: TGTGCCAGCAGTGAGTTGGGGCGGTTCTATGGCTACACCTTC

J gene: TRBJ2-7
V gene: TRBV6-5
CDR3 length: 11
D gene: NA
clone size: NA
CDR3 protein: CASASSSEQYF
CDR3 DNA: TGTGCCAGCGCCAGCTCCAGCGAGCAGTACTTC

J gene: TRBJ1-2
V gene: TRBV7-9
CDR3 length: 16
D gene: NA
clone size: NA
CDR3 protein: CASSLRLGTPAYGYTF
CDR3 DNA: TGTGCCAGCAGCTTACGACTGGGGACCCCCGCTTATGGCTACACCTTC

J gene: TRBJ2-5
V gene: TRBV4-2
CDR3 length: 15
D gene: TRBD2
clone size: NA
CDR3 protein: CASSQGSSGRETQYF
CDR3 DNA: TGTGCCAGCAGCCAAGGATCTAGCGGGAGGGAGACCCAGTACTTC

J gene: TRBJ2-3
V gene: TRBV9
CDR3 length: 12
D gene: NA
clone size: NA
CDR3 protein: CASSRPSDTQYF
CDR3 DNA: TGTGCCAGCAGTCGCCCCTCGGATACGCAGTATTTT

J gene: TRBJ2-1
V gene: TRBV15
CDR3 length: 13
D gene: NA
clone size: NA
CDR3 protein: CATSGGRGDEQFF
CDR3 DNA: TGTGCCACCAGCGGGGGGAGGGGGGATGAGCAGTTCTTC

J gene: TRBJ2-1
V gene: TRBV1
CDR3 length: 16
D gene: NA
clone size: NA
CDR3 protein: CTSSQEGTPPRDEQFF
CDR3 DNA: TGCACCAGCAGCCAAGAAGGCACCCCACCCCGGGATGAGCAGTTCTTC

J gene: TRBJ2-1
V gene: TRBV9
CDR3 length: 13
D gene: NA
clone size: NA
CDR3 protein: CASSGDSGNEQFF
CDR3 DNA: TGTGCCAGCAGCGGGGACTCCGGGAATGAGCAGTTCTTC

J gene: TRBJ2-7
V gene: TRBV5-4
CDR3 length: 11
D gene: NA
clone size: once
CDR3 protein: CAIHGAREQYF
CDR3 DNA: TGTGCCATCCACGGGGCGAGGGAGCAGTACTTC

J gene: TRBJ2-5
V gene: TRBV5-1
CDR3 length: 16
D gene: TRBD2
clone size: NA
CDR3 protein: CASSLAASGSTETQYF
CDR3 DNA: TGCGCCAGCAGCTTGGCCGCTAGCGGGAGTACAGAGACCCAGTACTTC

J gene: TRBJ2-5
V gene: TRBV13
CDR3 length: 15
D gene: NA
clone size: once
CDR3 protein: CASSPPAGLQETQYF
CDR3 DNA: TGTGCCAGCAGCCCCCCAGCGGGCCTCCAAGAGACCCAGTACTTC

J gene: TRBJ2-1
V gene: TRBV28
CDR3 length: 11
D gene: NA
clone size: NA
CDR3 protein: CASSFGLSGFF
CDR3 DNA: TGTGCCAGCAGTTTTGGTCTGTCGGGGTTCTTC

J gene: TRBJ2-1
V gene: TRBV19
CDR3 length: 16
D gene: TRBD2
clone size: NA
CDR3 protein: CASSMSRASGYNEQFF
CDR3 DNA: TGTGCCAGTAGTATGTCTCGGGCTAGCGGTTACAATGAGCAGTTCTTC

J gene: TRBJ1-3
V gene: TRBV18
CDR3 length: 14
D gene: NA
clone size: NA
CDR3 protein: CASSPRTPPDTIYF
CDR3 DNA: TGTGCCAGCTCACCCCGGACCCCCCCGGACACCATATATTTT

J gene: TRBJ2-1
V gene: TRBV6-5
CDR3 length: 13
D gene: TRBD1
clone size: NA
CDR3 protein: CASTQGVGNEQFF
CDR3 DNA: TGTGCCAGCACACAGGGGGTAGGGAATGAGCAGTTCTTC

J gene: TRBJ1-2
V gene: TRBV6-1
CDR3 length: 14
D gene: NA
clone size: NA
CDR3 protein: CASTRTDGNYGYTF
CDR3 DNA: TGTGCCAGCACCCGTACGGATGGTAACTATGGCTACACCTTC

J gene: TRBJ1-2
V gene: TRBV9
CDR3 length: 16
D gene: NA
clone size: NA
CDR3 protein: CASSVWPPERSYGYTF
CDR3 DNA: TGTGCCAGCAGCGTTTGGCCCCCTGAGAGAAGCTATGGCTACACCTTC

J gene: TRBJ2-3
V gene: TRBV5-1
CDR3 length: 15
D gene: TRBD2
clone size: NA
CDR3 protein: CASSLGGSGADTQYF
CDR3 DNA: TGCGCCAGCAGCTTGGGCGGGAGTGGGGCAGATACGCAGTATTTT